What follows describes a single T cell receptor (beta chain). Authors' methods: Estimation of nucleated cell counts relied on the amplification of reference gene primers. TCRdb keeps only in-frame clones here, not all; method: immunoSEQ multiplex PCR. That table gives V, J and clone size, and the DNA gave D and trimming. The data contain fewer than 350,000 clones, more than 70% of them singletons. This CDR3 spans 14 amino acids. Germline V gives CDR1 LGHNA, CDR2 YNFKEQ. V shed 0 bases, J shed 5 bases, and the junction held 3 bases outside the gene matches. This sample was taken from a study of blood T cell repertoires in COVID-19. At the level of the study: Italy, Spain and the United States were the sources of the convalescent and acute COVID-19 samples. The analysed material was cDNA or gDNA that came from T cells, B-cell-depleted T cells, or PBMCs.

The chain is built from TRBV4-2 and TRBJ1-2, with 7 bases identical to TRBD1. The sequenced sample consisted of peripheral blood. This receptor was identified in a woman aged 45 to 65 who had recovered from COVID-19. For the CDR3, the DNA is TGTGCCAGCAGCCAAGAAACAGGGGTTTATGGCTACACCTTC. Amino acid sequence: CASSQETGVYGYTF.